A selection of T cell receptor beta chains follows, all from one sample in a study of regulatory T cells in long-lasting Graves disease. TCRdb reprocessed the multiplex PCR reads with MiXCR, giving one entry per CDR3 protein. This table holds fewer than 550,000 distinct CDR3 sequences, about 22% found once. Sequenced here: peripheral blood mononuclear cells (PBMCs), sampled when the disease was refractory, from a patient treated with antithyroid drugs. These receptors were obtained from a female donor with Graves disease. Both conserved end residues are trimmed from each CDR3.

>TRBJ2-5|TRBV3-1
ASSPAGRYQETQY
>TRBJ1-5|TRBV3-1
ASSHNPSGTEPQH
>TRBJ1-1|TRBV6-5
ASSWWGGQTDYTEAF
>TRBJ2-3|TRBV7-2
ASSSWTGLGADTQY
>TRBJ1-1|TRBV20-1
SARREWNTEAF
>TRBJ2-2|TRBV11-2
ASSYRAPTRTGELF
>TRBJ2-7|TRBV27
ASSSQAPLYEQY
>TRBJ1-1|TRBV6-5
ASSYRTGSNTEAF
>TRBJ2-2|TRBV7-7
ASSLAGGGDTGELF
>TRBJ2-6|TRBV6-2/TRBV6-3
ASSPDGRNTNVLT
>TRBJ2-5|TRBV5-1
ASTFDKETQY
>TRBJ1-1|TRBV19
AIRGGQPTEAF
>TRBJ1-5|TRBV6-5
ASSWGYPGSNQPQH
>TRBJ1-5|TRBV20-1
SATRGQGNQPQH
>TRBJ2-5|TRBV12-3/TRBV12-4
ASRYRDRDIQETQY
>TRBJ2-5|TRBV20-1
SASGGAPETQY
>TRBJ1-1|TRBV6-1
ASSEQGGMNTEAF
>TRBJ1-1|TRBV19
ASREVLGVGNTEAF
>TRBJ1-1|TRBV2
ASKGGWGVDTEAF
>TRBJ1-2|TRBV29-1
SVPGTDGYT
>TRBJ1-6|TRBV28
ASRPGVLNSPLH
>TRBJ1-1|TRBV6-1
ASTSAGEGYTEAF
>TRBJ1-6|TRBV12-3/TRBV12-4
ASSWTPDNSPLH
>TRBJ1-1|TRBV19
ASSIGLELAGEAF
>TRBJ2-1|TRBV29-1
SVAGTSVRSGSYNEQF
>TRBJ2-7|TRBV12-3/TRBV12-4
ASNLGQGDEQY